This T cell receptor (beta chain) emerged from a study of blood T cells in healthy people across ages. Points from the study as a whole: Measured against age, TCR beta diversity per million T cells decreased in a roughly linear manner.

It was with a sample-barcoded 5' primer and a J-beta primer mix that a second PCR of roughly 7 to 12 cycles was run. Each TCR beta cDNA got a 12-nucleotide random molecular identifier. In TCRdb, the 5' RACE reads were re-called with MiXCR into one record per CDR3 protein. The sample consists of approximately 680,000 distinct CDR3 sequences, around 32% of them appearing once. CDR1 ENHRY and CDR2 SYGVKD come from the germline V gene. The CDR3 spans 16 residues. Trimming shortened V by 6 bases and J by 0 bases, and 15 bases separated the two germline ends. For this clonotype: Its specificity is unknown.

Sequencing was performed on blood. The receptor was isolated from an elderly woman in good health. V usage is TRBV10-3 and J usage is TRBJ2-1; a possible D gene is TRBD1 (6 bases). CDR3 DNA: TGTGCCATCAGCCGCCGGACAGCCCCCTCCTACAATGAGCAGTTCTTC. Protein: CAISRRTAPSYNEQFF.